What follows is one TCR beta chain and its context. These data belong to a study of T cell changes during pregnancy in multiple sclerosis. V was shortened by 0 bases and J by 4 bases, with 9 bases between the two germline ends. The CDR3 covers 14 residues. The germline CDR1 and CDR2 sequences are LGHNA and YSLEER. The data were produced by immunoSEQ multiplex PCR, yet TCRdb's version contains in-frame clones alone and is incomplete. The table shows tens of thousands of clones, with over 80% occurring only once. The chain recombines TRBV4-3 with TRBJ1-2, with D perhaps TRBD1 (5 bases). The receptor's source is a female donor with multiple sclerosis, enrolled in a pregnancy study. This specimen consisted of peripheral blood, obtained in the first trimester of pregnancy. CDR3 region: CASSQDEQAYGYTF. The CDR3 DNA reads as TGCGCCAGCAGCCAAGATGAACAGGCCTATGGCTACACCTTC.